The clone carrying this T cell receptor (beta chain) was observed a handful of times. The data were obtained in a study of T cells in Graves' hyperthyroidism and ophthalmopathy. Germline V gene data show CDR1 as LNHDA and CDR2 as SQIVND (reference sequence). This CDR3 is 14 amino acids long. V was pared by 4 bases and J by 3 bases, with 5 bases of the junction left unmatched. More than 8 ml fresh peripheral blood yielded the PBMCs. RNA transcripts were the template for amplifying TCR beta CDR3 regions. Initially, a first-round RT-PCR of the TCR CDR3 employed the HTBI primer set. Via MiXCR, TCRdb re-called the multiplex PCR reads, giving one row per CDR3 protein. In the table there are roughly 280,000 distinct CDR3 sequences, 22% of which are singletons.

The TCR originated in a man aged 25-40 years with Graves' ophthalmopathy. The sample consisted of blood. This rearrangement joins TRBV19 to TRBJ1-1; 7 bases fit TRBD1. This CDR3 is CASSRIQGYTEAFF. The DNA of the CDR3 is TGTGCCAGTAGTAGGATACAGGGGTACACTGAAGCTTTCTTT.